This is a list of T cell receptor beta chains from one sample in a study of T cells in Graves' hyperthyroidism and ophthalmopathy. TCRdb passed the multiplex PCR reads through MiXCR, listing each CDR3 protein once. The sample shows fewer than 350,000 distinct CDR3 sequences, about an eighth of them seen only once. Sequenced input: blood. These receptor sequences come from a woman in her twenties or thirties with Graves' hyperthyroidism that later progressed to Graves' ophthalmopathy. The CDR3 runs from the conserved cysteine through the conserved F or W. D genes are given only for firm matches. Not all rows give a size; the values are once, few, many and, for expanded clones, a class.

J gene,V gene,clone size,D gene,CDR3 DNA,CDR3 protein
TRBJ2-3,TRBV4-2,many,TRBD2,TGTGCCAGCAGTCCCCCCCCCGGGAGGGCCATCCTACCAGATACGCAGTATTTT,CASSPPPGRAILPDTQYF
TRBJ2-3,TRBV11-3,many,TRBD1,TGTGCCGGCCGGACAGGGCCGCTTATCACAGATACGCAGTATTTT,CAGRTGPLITDTQYF
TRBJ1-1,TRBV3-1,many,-,TGTGCCAGCAGCCAAGGGAGGGGTCACACTGAAGCTTTCTTT,CASSQGRGHTEAFF
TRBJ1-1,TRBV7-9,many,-,TGTGCCAGCAGCTTAGGCCAGAACCCGCCTTTGGACACTGAAGCTTTCTTT,CASSLGQNPPLDTEAFF
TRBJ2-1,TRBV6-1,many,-,TGTGCCAGCAGTGGAAGCGGGTTCTCCTACAATGAGCAGTTCTTC,CASSGSGFSYNEQFF
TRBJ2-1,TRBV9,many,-,TGTGCCAGCAGCGTATCGGGCGGGATCAGCGATGAGCAGTTCTTC,CASSVSGGISDEQFF
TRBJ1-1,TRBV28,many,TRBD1,TGTGCCAGCAGTAGATCGGGACAGGGCCTCAACACTGAAGCTTTCTTT,CASSRSGQGLNTEAFF
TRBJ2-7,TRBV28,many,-,TGTGCCAGCAGTTTATTTGTCACAGGGGAGGATTACGAGCAGTACTTC,CASSLFVTGEDYEQYF
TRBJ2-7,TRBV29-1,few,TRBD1,TGCAGCGTTCCGGGACAGGGTTTCTTAGAGCAGTACTTC,CSVPGQGFLEQYF
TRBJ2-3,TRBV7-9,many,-,TGTGCCAGCAGCGCCGGAGGGGGGATCGGAGATACGCAGTATTTT,CASSAGGGIGDTQYF
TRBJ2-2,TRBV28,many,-,TGTGCCAGCAGTCGATCGATAAGCACAGCGGAGGAGCTGTTTTTT,CASSRSISTAEELFF
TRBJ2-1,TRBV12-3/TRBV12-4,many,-,TGTGCCAGCAGTTTAGGGGTGGTCAATGAGCAGTTCTTC,CASSLGVVNEQFF
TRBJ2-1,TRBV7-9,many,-,TGTGCCAGCAGAGAGAATGAGCAGTTCTTC,CASRENEQFF
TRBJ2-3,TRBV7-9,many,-,TGTGCCAGCAGTCATAGAAGCGGGTTAAGCACAGATACGCAGTATTTT,CASSHRSGLSTDTQYF
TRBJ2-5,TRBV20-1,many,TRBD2,TGCAGTGCTGATGACCGGCTAGCGGGAAACCAAGAGACCCAGTACTTC,CSADDRLAGNQETQYF
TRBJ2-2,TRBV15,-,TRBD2,TGTGCCACCGCCGGGACTAGCGGCTACACCGGGGAGCTGTTTTTT,CATAGTSGYTGELFF
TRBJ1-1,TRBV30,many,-,TGTGCCTGGAGCGGGGGCAAAGCTTTCTTT,CAWSGGKAFF
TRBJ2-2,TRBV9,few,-,TGTGCCAGCGGCTTAAGCAGGGGAAAAACCGGGGAGCTGTTTTTT,CASGLSRGKTGELFF
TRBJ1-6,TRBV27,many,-,TGTGCCAGCAGTTTGTACGGGGATTCACCCCTCCACTTT,CASSLYGDSPLHF
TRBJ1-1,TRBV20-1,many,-,TGCAGTGCTAGATACCCCTCCACTGAAGCTTTCTTT,CSARYPSTEAFF
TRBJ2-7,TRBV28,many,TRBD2,TGTGCCAGCAGTTCAGCTAACGCCGGACTAGCGGGACCTCTGGACGAGCAGTACTTC,CASSSANAGLAGPLDEQYF
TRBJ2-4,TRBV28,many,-,TGTGCCAGCAGTTCCGATAGTAGGGGAGTAGCCAAAAACATTCAGTACTTC,CASSSDSRGVAKNIQYF
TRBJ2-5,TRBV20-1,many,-,TGCAGTGCGTATAACTACAGGGTTGAGACCCAGTACTTC,CSAYNYRVETQYF
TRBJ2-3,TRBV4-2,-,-,TGTGCCAGCAGCCAAGAGCAAGGACCAGATACGCAGTATTTT,CASSQEQGPDTQYF
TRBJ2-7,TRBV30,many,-,TGTGCCTGGAATGCGGAACCCTACGAGCAGTACTTC,CAWNAEPYEQYF
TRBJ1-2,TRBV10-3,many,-,TGTGCCATCATGGGATCAGGATGGCTCAACTATGGCTACACCTTC,CAIMGSGWLNYGYTF
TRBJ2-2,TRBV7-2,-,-,TGTGCCAGCAGCTTAGTGGGCAAGGGAGGAACCGGGGAGCTGTTTTTT,CASSLVGKGGTGELFF
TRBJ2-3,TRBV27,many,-,TGTGCCAGCAGTACTAGACAGGCAGATACGCAGTATTTT,CASSTRQADTQYF
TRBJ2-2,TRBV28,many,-,TGTGCCAGCAGTCACGAATTCGGGGAGCTGTTTTTT,CASSHEFGELFF
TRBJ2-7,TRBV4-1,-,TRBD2,TGCGCCAGCAGCCAGTTAGCGGGAAAAACCTACGAGCAGTACTTC,CASSQLAGKTYEQYF
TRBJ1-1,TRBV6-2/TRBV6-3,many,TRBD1,TGTGCCAGCAGTTCCCCGGGACAGGCGAACACTGAAGCTTTCTTT,CASSSPGQANTEAFF
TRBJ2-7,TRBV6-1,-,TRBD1,TGTGCCAGCAGCCAGCACTCGGACAGGGCTTACGAGCAGTACTTC,CASSQHSDRAYEQYF
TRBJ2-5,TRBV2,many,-,TGTGCCAGCAGTGACGTGACAGGCGGGGAGACCCAGTACTTC,CASSDVTGGETQYF
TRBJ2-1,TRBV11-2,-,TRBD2,TGTGCCAGCAGCTTAGGGGGGTGGGGACTAGCGGGAGGGAGCTCCTACAATGAGCAGTTCTTC,CASSLGGWGLAGGSSYNEQFF
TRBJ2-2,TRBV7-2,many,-,TGTGCCAGCAGCTTAGGACAGATAGCCGGGGAGCTGTTTTTT,CASSLGQIAGELFF
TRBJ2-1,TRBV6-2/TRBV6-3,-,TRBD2,TGTGCCAGCAGTTACGGCGGGAGCGACTACAATGAGCAGTTCTTC,CASSYGGSDYNEQFF
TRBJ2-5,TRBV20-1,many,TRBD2,TGCAGTGCTAGAGGGGGTAGCGGGACTGAGACCCAGTACTTC,CSARGGSGTETQYF
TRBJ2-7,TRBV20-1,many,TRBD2,TGCAGTGCCACAACAGGACTAGCGGGAGGTCGGGGAGGATCCTACGAGCAGTACTTC,CSATTGLAGGRGGSYEQYF
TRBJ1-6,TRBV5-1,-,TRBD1,TGCGCCAGCAGCACCAGGGGGCCCCTCGACAATTCACCCCTCCACTTT,CASSTRGPLDNSPLHF
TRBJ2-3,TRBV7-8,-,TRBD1,TGTGCCAGCAGCTCGACAGGGACCGCTGATACGCAGTATTTT,CASSSTGTADTQYF
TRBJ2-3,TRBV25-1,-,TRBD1,TGTGCCAGCTCGACAGGGGGAACAGATACGCAGTATTTT,CASSTGGTDTQYF
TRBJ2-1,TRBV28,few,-,TGTGCCAGCAGTTCCGACCCAAGGACAGCATACAATGAGCAGTTCTTC,CASSSDPRTAYNEQFF
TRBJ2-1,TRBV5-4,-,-,TGTGCCAGCAGCTTGTGGTCCGGCTACAATGAGCAGCTCTTC,CASSLWSGYNEQLF